This T cell receptor beta chain was documented in a study of OX40 agonist ivuxolimab in advanced cancers. TCRdb's table, derived via immunoSEQ multiplex PCR, lists solely in-frame clones and lacks some. The data hold 110,000 or so clones, with less than 95% observed a single time. Germline V lookup: CDR1 SEHNR, CDR2 FQNEAQ (reference sequence). CDR3 size: 13 residues. Trimming pared 1 base from V and 0 bases from J, leaving 3 bases between. The chain combines TRBV7-9 with TRBJ1-2; D is unresolved. The material sequenced was CD4+ or CD8+ T cells sorted from blood, taken in a trial of the OX40 agonist ivuxolimab. This receptor was identified in an adult with an advanced solid tumor such as melanoma, head and neck, liver or kidney cancer. The CDR3 DNA sequence: TGTGCCAGCAGCTTAGTTACTAACTATGGCTACACCTTC. Protein: CASSLVTNYGYTF.